The TCR beta chain under discussion was sequenced for a study of blood T cells in healthy people across ages. They isolated at least 6 million PBMCs from each sample. At least 5.5 micrograms of total RNA were extracted per sample. The CDR3 runs to 15 residues. The ends were cut back, 1 base at V and 5 bases at J, with 14 bases in the middle. Per the germline V gene, CDR1 is SGHTA and CDR2 is FQGNSA. Primers used in a second PCR of roughly 6 to 11 cycles were a sample-barcoded 5' primer and a J-beta primer mix. TCRdb processed the 5' RACE reads anew with MiXCR; each CDR3 protein has one entry. The sample consists of 1.8 million or so distinct CDR3 sequences, about 39% of them appearing once.

The sample taken for sequencing was blood. This chain uses TRBV7-2 with TRBJ1-2, with D possibly being TRBD1 (6 bases). This TCR derives from a human donor in good health. The CDR3 nucleotides are TGTGCCAGCAGCTTAGGTGGCGGGACACAATATGGCTACACCTTC. Amino acids: CASSLGGGTQYGYTF.